This TCR beta chain was found in a study of blood T cell repertoires in COVID-19. Study background: Material from acute and convalescent COVID-19 was sourced from the United States, Italy and Spain. PBMCs, B-cell-depleted T cells, or T cells provided the cDNA or gDNA that made up the material.

Looked up from germline, CDR1 is SGHRS and CDR2 is YFSETQ. CDR3 length: 12 residues. V was trimmed by 2 bases and J by 5 bases, leaving 7 bases between them. Participants, 18 to 89 years old, spanned some 23 US areas. The assay was immunoSEQ multiplex PCR, and TCRdb's table has in-frame clones only and misses some. The sample has about 280,000 clones, around 84% seen once; the top ten hold roughly 5.3%. Sequenced material: PBMCs or T cells enriched from blood (not recorded which). The sequence derives from a man between 35 and 55 years old who had been exposed to COVID-19. This chain joins TRBV5-1 and TRBJ1-2; D gene unclear. The CDR3 bases are TGCGCCAGCAGCTTTGGAGAGTATGGCTACACCTTC. This encodes CASSFGEYGYTF. Supplemented by reference TRBV5-1 and TRBJ1-2, the full variable domain reads KAGVTQTPRYLIKTRGQQVTLSCSPISGHRSVSWYQQTPGQGLQFLFEYFSETQRNKGNFPGRFSGRQFSNSRSEMNVSTLELGDSALYLCASSFGEYGYTFGSGTRLTVV.